Presented here are 29 T cell receptor beta chains from one specimen sequenced in a study of cytomegalovirus exposure and HLA in healthy donors. PCR primers comprised 60 Vbeta and 13 Jbeta primers. Sequencing was performed with immunoSEQ multiplex PCR; in TCRdb, only in-frame clones are kept and a portion is missing. The data contain about 38,000 clones, 75% to 90% of them singletons. The sequencing input was PBMCs. These receptor sequences come from a woman in her thirties or forties in good health and CMV-seropositive.

The chain links TRBV7-2 to TRBJ1-4; D gene uncertain. Germline lookup yields CDR1 SGHTA and CDR2 FQGNSA. The V and J ends lost 6 bases and 16 bases respectively, with 27 bases between them. The CDR3 extends over 15 amino acids. Written as DNA, the CDR3 is TGTGCCAGCAGAGCTTTCCCATCCTCAAGCTACCCCACGTTTTTT. Protein sequence: CASRAFPSSSYPTFF.

V usage is TRBV6-6 and J usage is TRBJ1-5, with 8 nucleotides matching TRBD1. The germline CDR1 and CDR2 sequences are MNHNY and SVGAGI (reference sequence). Trimming cost V 8 bases and J 6 bases; bases outside gene matches: 3. The CDR3 runs to 12 residues. Here the CDR3 DNA reads TGTGCCAGCGACAGGGGAGGTCAGCCCCAGCATTTT. Translation: CASDRGGQPQHF.

The rearrangement uses TRBV5-4 and TRBJ2-3; TRBD2 matches at 11 bases. Germline CDR1 and CDR2: SGHNT and YYREEE (reference sequence). Trimming at V came to 4 bases and at J to 2 bases, leaving 6 bases not matched to a gene. The CDR3 length is 16 residues. The CDR3 spells CASSKASGGTTDTQYF. The CDR3 DNA reads as TGTGCCAGCAGCAAAGCTAGCGGGGGGACCACAGATACGCAGTATTTT.

The V gene is TRBV18, the J gene TRBJ1-1; a possible D gene is TRBD1 (6 bases). Trimming left V 3 bases short and J 0 bases short, with 8 bases between. The CDR3 spans 14 residues. Germline CDR1 is KGHSH and CDR2 is LQKENI. The CDR3 is CASSPGQLNTEAFF. CDR3 coding DNA: TGTGCCAGCTCACCTGGACAGTTGAACACTGAAGCTTTCTTT.

The chain has TRBV10-1 and TRBJ2-6, with 8 bases that match TRBD1. Germline CDR1 and CDR2: WNHNN and SYGVQD (reference sequence). Losses at the gene ends were 9 bases for V and 2 bases for J; bases not matched to a gene: 12. The CDR3 contains 17 residues. The CDR3 reads CARPFGQGAPGANVLTF. CDR3 coding DNA: TGCGCCAGACCTTTCGGACAGGGAGCCCCTGGGGCCAACGTCCTGACTTTC.

This chain links TRBV7-9 with TRBJ1-4; 8 bases match TRBD1. Germline-derived CDR1 and CDR2 are SEHNR and FQNEAQ (reference sequence). This CDR3 spans 16 amino acids. The junction had 12 bases not matched to a gene; V was cut back by 5 bases and J by 7 bases. CDR3 residues: CASSPPAAGGGEKLFF. The CDR3 nucleotides read TGTGCCAGCAGCCCCCCGGCGGCAGGGGGCGGTGAAAAACTGTTTTTT.

The chain couples TRBV28 to TRBJ2-1; D might be TRBD1 (5 bases). The V gene lost 6 bases and the J gene lost 10 bases, with 16 bases spanning the gap. Per germline, CDR1 MDHEN and CDR2 SYDVKM. This CDR3 has 13 amino acids. CDR3 sequence reads: CASRPGGAREQFF. For the CDR3, the DNA is TGTGCCAGCAGGCCCGGTGGGGCTCGGGAGCAGTTCTTC.

The chain employs TRBV4-3 and TRBJ1-2; tentative D call: TRBD1 (5 bases). V was clipped by 0 bases and J by 7 bases, with 18 bases between them. Germline V lookup: CDR1 LGHNA, CDR2 YSLEER. The CDR3 runs to 16 residues. The CDR3, as DNA: TGCGCCAGCAGCCAAGATGGGCGGCAAGGGAGGGGTGGCTACACCTTC. Its protein product is CASSQDGRQGRGGYTF.

The chain's CDR3 is CASSPSGDSPLHF. CDR3 coding DNA: TGTGCCAGCTCACCATCCGGGGATTCACCCCTCCACTTT. The genes are TRBV18 and TRBJ1-6; D is unclear. The CDR3 consists of 13 residues. V lost 2 bases, J lost 8 bases, and 7 bases lay in between. Germline loops: CDR1 KGHSH, CDR2 LQKENI.

V gene TRBV5-4 combines with J gene TRBJ2-5; TRBD2 matches 8 bases. This CDR3 is 15 amino acids long. J lost 5 bases, V lost 4 bases, and 10 bases had no gene match. Germline CDR1 and CDR2: SGHNT and YYREEE (reference sequence). The CDR3 is CASSASGGGTETQYF. CDR3 nucleotide sequence: TGTGCCAGCAGCGCTTCCGGGGGGGGCACTGAGACCCAGTACTTC.

The chain recombines TRBV2 with TRBJ2-2; perhaps TRBD2 as D (6 bases). This CDR3 is built from 15 residues. From germline, CDR1 is SNHLY and CDR2 FYNNEI. The V end was cut by 7 bases, the J end by 7 bases, with 19 bases between. For the CDR3, the DNA is TGTGCCAGCACCCCGCTTGGAGGGCGGGTCGGGGAGCTGTTTTTT. Translating it yields CASTPLGGRVGELFF.

This chain uses TRBV2 with TRBJ2-5; D is perhaps TRBD1 (7 bases). The germline V gene has CDR1 SNHLY and CDR2 FYNNEI. V dropped 4 bases and J dropped 2 bases, with 11 bases sitting between them. This CDR3 comprises 14 residues. CDR3 amino acids: CASSVQGGQETQYF. CDR3 coding DNA: TGTGCCAGCAGTGTCCAGGGGGGACAAGAGACCCAGTACTTC.

The chain recombines TRBV21-1 with TRBJ2-7; TRBD2, as called in the table, went unchecked against the DNA. TRBV21-1 is flagged as a pseudogene. The length of the CDR3 is 11 residues. The CDR3 nucleotides read TGTGCCAGCAGCAAACCTCACGAGCAGTACTTC. Translating gives CASSKPHEQYF.

A remark on this clone: The sample holds other DNA sequences that translate to the same CDR3. V and J are TRBV4-2 and TRBJ2-3; 13 bases map to TRBD2. From germline, CDR1 is LGHNA and CDR2 YNFKEQ. This CDR3 region has 18 residues. V trimming: 1 base; J trimming: 0 bases; junction bases outside the gene matches: 4. In nucleotides, the CDR3 is TGTGCCAGCAGCCAAGGACTAGCGGGGGGTCCCAGCACAGATACGCAGTATTTT. This translates into CASSQGLAGGPSTDTQYF.

The chain couples TRBV29-1 to TRBJ1-1, with D hard to call. Deletions cut 6 bases from V and 2 bases from J, with 4 bases between. Germline V gene sequence: CDR1 SQVTM, CDR2 ANQGSEA. The CDR3 spans 10 residues. The CDR3 reads CSVRNTEAFF. CDR3 sequence (DNA): TGCAGCGTCCGTAACACTGAAGCTTTCTTT.

The genes are TRBV11-3 and TRBJ2-1, with 10 positions matching TRBD2. Germline values: CDR1 SGHNT, CDR2 YENEEA. The CDR3 has 18 amino acids. V shed 5 bases and J 5 bases; nucleotides not matched to a gene: 15. CDR3: CASSPRRSGTSANNEQFF. The CDR3 nucleotides read TGTGCCAGCAGCCCCCGGAGGTCCGGGACTAGCGCGAACAATGAGCAGTTCTTC.

The CDR3 coding sequence is TGTGCCAGCACCGGAGCGAACTATGGCTACACCTTC. It yields the protein CASTGANYGYTF. The rearrangement uses TRBV2 and TRBJ1-2; no firm D call. Trimming took 7 bases from V and 2 from J, leaving 8 bases between them. CDR3 size: 12 residues. Germline loops: CDR1 SNHLY, CDR2 FYNNEI.

V is TRBV6-6 and J is TRBJ2-5, with D possibly being TRBD2 (5 bases). CDR1 is MNHNY, CDR2 SVGAGI, per germline (reference sequence). The CDR3 has 15 amino acids. Between the trimmed V and J ends, which lost 6 bases and 5 bases, there was a span of 19 bases. DNA of the CDR3: TGTGCCAGCAGCCGCTGGTTACGCGGGTCGGAGACCCAGTACTTC. This codes for CASSRWLRGSETQYF.

The CDR3 region has the DNA TGTGCCAGCGGGGGAGGAAGAAACACCGGGGAGCTGTTTTTT. Encoded protein: CASGGGRNTGELFF. The V gene is TRBV27, the J gene TRBJ2-2; the D gene is possibly TRBD2 (6 bases). The CDR3 loop spans 14 amino acids. CDR1 and CDR2 (germline): MNHEY, SMNVEV (reference sequence). The V gene lost 8 bases and the J gene lost 2 bases, with 12 bases spanning the gap.

The chain has TRBV4-3 and TRBJ2-5; a weak D match, TRBD1 (5 bases). V lost 4 bases, J lost 5 bases, and 14 bases lay in between. This CDR3 is built from 14 residues. CDR1 and CDR2 (germline): LGHNA, YSLEER. The CDR3 nucleotides are TGCGCCAGCAGCCGGGGCACAAAGGACGAGACCCAGTACTTC. Its protein product is CASSRGTKDETQYF.

The J gene is TRBJ1-2, the V gene TRBV2; 7 bases fit TRBD1. Germline CDR1 reads SNHLY; CDR2 reads FYNNEI. V shed 2 bases and J 4 bases; nucleotides not matched to a gene: 4. This CDR3 is 14 amino acids long. The CDR3 protein is CASSETGQRYGYTF. DNA of the CDR3: TGTGCCAGCAGTGAAACGGGACAGCGCTATGGCTACACCTTC.

The V and J genes are TRBV2 and TRBJ1-2; the match to TRBD1 covers 7 bases. The CDR3 loop spans 16 amino acids. J lost 2 bases, V lost 4 bases, and 10 bases had no gene match. The germline CDR1 and CDR2 sequences are SNHLY and FYNNEI. The CDR3 is CASSGPLTGFNYGYTF. The CDR3 region has the DNA TGTGCCAGCAGTGGGCCCTTGACAGGGTTCAACTATGGCTACACCTTC.

In this sample, this clone turned up a few times. The CDR3 loop reads CASTLLEYEQYF. DNA of the CDR3: TGTGCCAGCACCCTACTCGAGTACGAGCAGTACTTC. The chain carries TRBV7-9 and TRBJ2-7, with unresolved D. The length of the CDR3 is 12 residues. Germline CDR1 SEHNR, CDR2 FQNEAQ (reference sequence). V lost 7 bases to trimming and J lost 4 bases, with 11 bases between them.

This clone was seen only a few times. The chain recombines TRBV5-4 with TRBJ2-5; D possibly corresponds to TRBD2 (5 bases). Trimming took off 1 base at V and 3 bases at J, with 13 bases between the two ends. The germline V gene encodes CDR1 SGHNT and CDR2 YYREEE (reference sequence). This CDR3 has 15 residues. CDR3 loop: CASSLQLVGEETQYF. The DNA of the CDR3 is TGTGCCAGCAGCTTGCAGTTGGTCGGGGAAGAGACCCAGTACTTC.

The chain carries TRBV7-2 and TRBJ2-5; TRBD1 aligns across 7 bases. The V segment lost 5 bases and the J segment 5 bases; nucleotides outside the gene matches: 8. The CDR3 is 14 residues long. Germline values: CDR1 SGHTA, CDR2 FQGNSA. This CDR3 is CASSHRQGRETQYF. The CDR3 coding sequence is TGTGCCAGCAGCCATAGACAGGGCCGTGAGACCCAGTACTTC. Full variable domain (outside the CDR3, taken from reference TRBV7-2 and TRBJ2-5): GAGVSQSPSNKVTEKGKDVELRCDPISGHTALYWYRQSLGQGLEFLIYFQGNSAPDKSGLPSDRFSAERTGGSVSTLTIQRTQQEDSAVYLCASSHRQGRETQYFGPGTRLLVL.

The rearrangement links TRBV6-5 to TRBJ2-7; weak D call: TRBD1 (5 bases). The germline V gene has CDR1 MNHEY and CDR2 SVGAGI. The length of the CDR3 is 14 residues. The V and J ends lost 7 bases and 0 bases respectively, with 13 bases between them. CDR3: CASKGASNSYEQYF. DNA of the CDR3: TGTGCCAGCAAAGGGGCATCCAACTCCTACGAGCAGTACTTC.

The chain couples TRBV2 to TRBJ2-7; no clear D gene. Germline V gene lookup returns CDR1 SNHLY and CDR2 FYNNEI. The CDR3 loop spans 12 amino acids. V lost 7 bases and J 2 bases, leaving 9 bases between the germline ends. CDR3 residues: CASTGSPYEQYF. CDR3 nucleotide sequence: TGTGCCAGCACCGGGTCTCCCTACGAGCAGTACTTC.

CDR3 protein: CASSYSVGRNYGYTF. DNA for the CDR3: TGTGCCAGCAGTTATTCGGTTGGGCGCAACTATGGCTACACCTTC. This chain connects TRBV6-5 to TRBJ1-2, with D uncertain. CDR1 and CDR2 (germline): MNHEY, SVGAGI. This CDR3 comprises 15 residues. V shed 3 bases and J shed 2 bases, with 13 bases lying between them.

The rearrangement joins TRBV2 to TRBJ2-7; the match to TRBD2 covers 12 bases. CDR1 SNHLY and CDR2 FYNNEI come from the germline V gene. The V segment lost 6 bases and the J segment 7 bases; nucleotides outside the gene matches: 7. This CDR3 contains 14 residues. The CDR3 nucleotides read TGTGCCAGCAGCCTAGCGGGGGGGACTAAAGAGCAGTACTTC. Its protein is CASSLAGGTKEQYF.